The T cell receptor (beta chain) described here comes from a study of shared clonotypes between healthy human individuals. Study as a whole: Serving as donors were two women and a few men, whose ages spanned 18 to 49.

Adult donors, all healthy and HIV-negative, had no recent acute infections or vaccinations. The study drew all its donors from Caucasian adults living in Nashville, Tennessee. Per the germline V gene, CDR1 is KGHSH and CDR2 is LQKENI. Trimming took off 4 bases at V and 6 bases at J, with 14 bases between the two ends. The CDR3 length is 14 residues. Each PCR replicate from the sorted subsets contained about 200 ng DNA, which is some 30,000 T cell genomes. Profiled with immunoSEQ multiplex PCR; TCRdb holds only in-frame clones, not every one. The sample shows over a million clones, about 80% of them seen only once.

The V gene is TRBV18, the J gene TRBJ2-3; a weak D match, TRBD1 (6 bases). The sample was memory CD4+ T cells sorted from blood. Subset noted: CD45RA-negative fraction. The clonotype comes from a man between 18 and 29 years old in good health. The CDR3 region has the DNA TGTGCCAGCTCACTCGGGAACAGGGCGGATACGCAGTATTTT. Encoded protein: CASSLGNRADTQYF.